A selection of T cell receptor beta chains follows, all from one sample in a study of siplizumab effects on memory and regulatory T cells. The assay was immunoSEQ multiplex PCR, and TCRdb's table has in-frame clones only and misses some. Of some 70,000 clones listed, roughly 88% are singletons. Sequencing was done on a sample of Tregs sorted from blood. Receptors originate from a human donor in good health. CDR3s include the opening cysteine and the closing phenylalanine or tryptophan. D genes are given only for firm matches. Clone sizes are given selectively: once, few, many, or a class where the clone is expanded.

clone_size: -; j_call: TRBJ2-1; cdr3_length: 11; d_call: -; v_call: TRBV25-1; cdr3_nt: TGTGCCAGCAGTGAGGTCCAGCGGCAGTTCTTC; cdr3_aa: CASSEVQRQFF
clone_size: -; j_call: TRBJ2-2; cdr3_length: 13; d_call: -; v_call: TRBV7-2; cdr3_nt: TGTGCCAGCAGAAGGGACTCATACGGGGAGCTGTTTTTT; cdr3_aa: CASRRDSYGELFF
clone_size: -; j_call: TRBJ2-1; cdr3_length: 13; d_call: TRBD1; v_call: TRBV19; cdr3_nt: TGTGCCAGTAGTAACAGGGGGTACAATGAGCAGTTCTTC; cdr3_aa: CASSNRGYNEQFF
clone_size: -; j_call: TRBJ2-3; cdr3_length: 14; d_call: TRBD2; v_call: TRBV12-5; cdr3_nt: TGTGCTAGTTCTAGCGGGAGCAGAACAGATACGCAGTATTTT; cdr3_aa: CASSSGSRTDTQYF
clone_size: once; j_call: TRBJ2-1; cdr3_length: 16; d_call: -; v_call: TRBV4-1; cdr3_nt: TGCGCCAGCAGCCAGCTAGATCTCCTCTCCTACAATGAGCAGTTCTTC; cdr3_aa: CASSQLDLLSYNEQFF
clone_size: -; j_call: TRBJ2-2; cdr3_length: 19; d_call: TRBD1; v_call: TRBV19; cdr3_nt: TGTGCCAGTAGCTCAGTTTTCCAGGGGGTTTGGGGTTTGACCGGGGAGCTGTTTTTT; cdr3_aa: CASSSVFQGVWGLTGELFF
clone_size: -; j_call: TRBJ1-6; cdr3_length: 18; d_call: TRBD1; v_call: TRBV7-8; cdr3_nt: TGTGCCAGCAGCTTAGCTTTGACAGGGAGCTCCTATAATTCACCCCTCCACTTT; cdr3_aa: CASSLALTGSSYNSPLHF
clone_size: -; j_call: TRBJ2-7; cdr3_length: 15; d_call: -; v_call: TRBV28; cdr3_nt: TGTGCCAGCAGTTTCGGAGGAAGGGAGACCTACGAGCAGTACTTC; cdr3_aa: CASSFGGRETYEQYF
clone_size: -; j_call: TRBJ2-3; cdr3_length: 13; d_call: -; v_call: TRBV5-1; cdr3_nt: TGCGCCAGCAGCTTGGCAGCCACAGATACGCAGTATTTT; cdr3_aa: CASSLAATDTQYF
clone_size: -; j_call: TRBJ1-2; cdr3_length: 13; d_call: -; v_call: TRBV19; cdr3_nt: TGTGCCAGTATTACCTCCGGGGGACGAGGCTACACCTTC; cdr3_aa: CASITSGGRGYTF
clone_size: -; j_call: TRBJ2-1; cdr3_length: 17; d_call: TRBD2; v_call: TRBV15; cdr3_nt: TGTGCCACCAGCAGAGATTACCCGGGAGGGCCAAGGGATGAGCAGTTCTTC; cdr3_aa: CATSRDYPGGPRDEQFF
clone_size: -; j_call: TRBJ1-1; cdr3_length: 13; d_call: -; v_call: TRBV19; cdr3_nt: TGTGCCAGTAGTGCACAGGGTGGCACTGAAGCTTTCTTT; cdr3_aa: CASSAQGGTEAFF
clone_size: -; j_call: TRBJ1-2; cdr3_length: 15; d_call: -; v_call: TRBV9; cdr3_nt: TGTGCCAGCAGCGCCGGATCCACAGGGAGGTATGGCTACACCTTC; cdr3_aa: CASSAGSTGRYGYTF
clone_size: -; j_call: TRBJ1-1; cdr3_length: 14; d_call: -; v_call: TRBV5-1; cdr3_nt: TGCGCCAGCAGCTATGGAGTTATGAACACTGAAGCTTTCTTT; cdr3_aa: CASSYGVMNTEAFF
clone_size: -; j_call: TRBJ2-2; cdr3_length: 12; d_call: -; v_call: TRBV6-1; cdr3_nt: TGTGCCAGCAGGCTAGGAAGCGGGGAGCTGTTTTTT; cdr3_aa: CASRLGSGELFF
clone_size: -; j_call: TRBJ2-7; cdr3_length: 17; d_call: -; v_call: TRBV18; cdr3_nt: TGTGCCAGCTCACCCTATGGGACTGCCAGCCAGTCCTACGAGCAGTACTTC; cdr3_aa: CASSPYGTASQSYEQYF
clone_size: once; j_call: TRBJ1-1; cdr3_length: 15; d_call: -; v_call: TRBV11-3; cdr3_nt: TGTGCCAGCAGCTCCCCCTTAGGGGCGAACACTGAAGCTTTCTTT; cdr3_aa: CASSSPLGANTEAFF
clone_size: -; j_call: TRBJ2-7; cdr3_length: 18; d_call: -; v_call: TRBV5-1; cdr3_nt: TGCGCCAGCAGCTTGATAGTAGGGGCGGGCGTGGGCGTCTACGAGCAGTACTTC; cdr3_aa: CASSLIVGAGVGVYEQYF
clone_size: -; j_call: TRBJ2-1; cdr3_length: 15; d_call: TRBD2; v_call: TRBV6-4; cdr3_nt: TGTGCCAGCAGAGCTAGCGGGTTCACTTACAATGAGCAGTTCTTC; cdr3_aa: CASRASGFTYNEQFF
clone_size: few; j_call: TRBJ2-1; cdr3_length: 15; d_call: -; v_call: TRBV4-3; cdr3_nt: TGCGCCAGCAGCCAAGATAGAGGGGGTAACAATGAGCAGTTCTTC; cdr3_aa: CASSQDRGGNNEQFF
clone_size: -; j_call: TRBJ2-2; cdr3_length: 17; d_call: -; v_call: TRBV21-1; cdr3_nt: TGTGCCAGCAGCAAAGAGGACGCCGGCAATCGTTCCGGGGAGCTGTTTTTT; cdr3_aa: CASSKEDAGNRSGELFF
clone_size: few; j_call: TRBJ1-5; cdr3_length: 15; d_call: -; v_call: TRBV7-2; cdr3_nt: TGTGCCAGCAGCCTAAGGGCGGGGAAAGATCAGCCCCAGCATTTT; cdr3_aa: CASSLRAGKDQPQHF
clone_size: -; j_call: TRBJ2-3; cdr3_length: 15; d_call: TRBD1; v_call: TRBV5-4; cdr3_nt: TGTGCCAGCAGCGGAACAGGGGGTGGGACAGATACGCAGTATTTT; cdr3_aa: CASSGTGGGTDTQYF
clone_size: -; j_call: TRBJ1-2; cdr3_length: 13; d_call: TRBD1; v_call: TRBV7-6; cdr3_nt: TGTGCCAGCAGCAAGGGACAGGGTGGTGGCTACACCTTC; cdr3_aa: CASSKGQGGGYTF
clone_size: -; j_call: TRBJ2-3; cdr3_length: 16; d_call: TRBD2; v_call: TRBV7-3; cdr3_nt: TGTGCCAGCAGCCACCGACTAGCGGGAAGCGCAGATACGCAGTATTTT; cdr3_aa: CASSHRLAGSADTQYF
clone_size: -; j_call: TRBJ2-7; cdr3_length: 15; d_call: TRBD1; v_call: TRBV9; cdr3_nt: TGTGCCAGCAGCACCGGGACAGGGTCAGTCTACGAGCAGTACTTC; cdr3_aa: CASSTGTGSVYEQYF
clone_size: -; j_call: TRBJ1-4; cdr3_length: 15; d_call: -; v_call: TRBV11-2; cdr3_nt: TGTGCCAGCAGCCCCTTCTCGACTACCCGCGAAAAACTGTTTTTT; cdr3_aa: CASSPFSTTREKLFF
clone_size: -; j_call: TRBJ1-2; cdr3_length: 14; d_call: TRBD1; v_call: TRBV12-5; cdr3_nt: TGTGCTAGTGGTTTGGTCGGACAGGGGATGGGCTACACCTTC; cdr3_aa: CASGLVGQGMGYTF
clone_size: -; j_call: TRBJ2-5; cdr3_length: 11; d_call: -; v_call: TRBV7-2; cdr3_nt: TGTGCCAGCAGCCCCCAAGAGACCCAGTACTTC; cdr3_aa: CASSPQETQYF
clone_size: -; j_call: TRBJ2-6; cdr3_length: 18; d_call: -; v_call: TRBV5-8; cdr3_nt: TGTGCCAGCAGCTTGGCGTATCTGGGCCCCTCTGGGGCCAACGTCCTGACTTTC; cdr3_aa: CASSLAYLGPSGANVLTF
clone_size: -; j_call: TRBJ1-5; cdr3_length: 12; d_call: TRBD1; v_call: TRBV30; cdr3_nt: TGTGCCTGGAGTTCAGGGGGTCAGCCCCAGCATTTT; cdr3_aa: CAWSSGGQPQHF
clone_size: once; j_call: TRBJ2-2; cdr3_length: 13; d_call: -; v_call: TRBV7-3; cdr3_nt: TGTGCCAGCAGCTCCAAGAGGACCGGGGAGCTGTTTTTT; cdr3_aa: CASSSKRTGELFF
clone_size: -; j_call: TRBJ2-3; cdr3_length: 15; d_call: TRBD1; v_call: TRBV5-4; cdr3_nt: TGTGCCAGCAGCCCCCGGGACAGGGTCACAGATACGCAGTATTTT; cdr3_aa: CASSPRDRVTDTQYF
clone_size: -; j_call: TRBJ1-2; cdr3_length: 13; d_call: -; v_call: TRBV2; cdr3_nt: TGTGCCAGCAGTCCTACAGGTTTGAATGGCTACACCTTC; cdr3_aa: CASSPTGLNGYTF
clone_size: -; j_call: TRBJ2-5; cdr3_length: 15; d_call: TRBD2; v_call: TRBV11-2; cdr3_nt: TGTGCCAGCAGCCGGACTAGCGGAGACCAAGAGACCCAGTACTTC; cdr3_aa: CASSRTSGDQETQYF
clone_size: -; j_call: TRBJ1-6; cdr3_length: 15; d_call: TRBD1; v_call: TRBV5-4; cdr3_nt: TGTGCCAGCAGCTCAGGGGACAGGGGCGTTTCACCCCTCCACTTT; cdr3_aa: CASSSGDRGVSPLHF
clone_size: -; j_call: TRBJ2-3; cdr3_length: 12; d_call: -; v_call: TRBV7-9; cdr3_nt: TGTGCCAGCAGCTTAGTCGCAGATACGCAGTATTTT; cdr3_aa: CASSLVADTQYF
clone_size: -; j_call: TRBJ2-1; cdr3_length: 14; d_call: -; v_call: TRBV11-3; cdr3_nt: TGTGCCAGCAGCCCGGGGTCCAGGGCGAATGAGCAGTTCTTC; cdr3_aa: CASSPGSRANEQFF
clone_size: -; j_call: TRBJ2-1; cdr3_length: 12; d_call: -; v_call: TRBV11-2; cdr3_nt: TGTGCCAGCAGCTTTTTCGGTGATATCTCGTTCTTC; cdr3_aa: CASSFFGDISFF
clone_size: -; j_call: TRBJ2-1; cdr3_length: 15; d_call: -; v_call: TRBV5-4; cdr3_nt: TGTGCCAGCAGCTTGGTGTCCGGGATCCACAATGAGCAGTTCTTC; cdr3_aa: CASSLVSGIHNEQFF
clone_size: -; j_call: TRBJ2-7; cdr3_length: 14; d_call: TRBD1; v_call: TRBV5-1; cdr3_nt: TGCGCCAGCAGCACCGGACAGGGTCGGTACGAGCAGTACTTC; cdr3_aa: CASSTGQGRYEQYF
clone_size: -; j_call: TRBJ2-3; cdr3_length: 15; d_call: TRBD2; v_call: TRBV30; cdr3_nt: TGTGCCTGGAGTGCCGGACTAGCGGGAGCTGATACGCAGTATTTT; cdr3_aa: CAWSAGLAGADTQYF
clone_size: few; j_call: TRBJ2-7; cdr3_length: 13; d_call: TRBD2; v_call: TRBV5-1; cdr3_nt: TGCGCCAGCAGCTTGGCCGGGGGGAACGAGCAGTACTTC; cdr3_aa: CASSLAGGNEQYF
clone_size: -; j_call: TRBJ2-4; cdr3_length: 14; d_call: TRBD1; v_call: TRBV5-1; cdr3_nt: TGCGCCAGTCAGCCTACAGGGGGCGAAAACATTCAGTACTTC; cdr3_aa: CASQPTGGENIQYF
clone_size: -; j_call: TRBJ2-7; cdr3_length: 16; d_call: -; v_call: TRBV27; cdr3_nt: TGTGCCAGCAGTTTATCCATGCATAGCGGCACCTACGAGCAGTACTTC; cdr3_aa: CASSLSMHSGTYEQYF
clone_size: -; j_call: TRBJ2-7; cdr3_length: 14; d_call: -; v_call: TRBV7-8; cdr3_nt: TGTGCCAGCACCCCGGCTAGGGGTTTCTACGAGCAGTACTTC; cdr3_aa: CASTPARGFYEQYF
clone_size: -; j_call: TRBJ2-3; cdr3_length: 15; d_call: -; v_call: TRBV5-4; cdr3_nt: TGTGCCAGCAGCTCCGCGGGGCCTAGCACAGATACGCAGTATTTT; cdr3_aa: CASSSAGPSTDTQYF
clone_size: -; j_call: TRBJ2-1; cdr3_length: 11; d_call: -; v_call: TRBV6-1; cdr3_nt: TGTGCCAGCAGTGTGTACAGTGAGCAGTTCTTC; cdr3_aa: CASSVYSEQFF
clone_size: -; j_call: TRBJ1-4; cdr3_length: 13; d_call: -; v_call: TRBV7-8; cdr3_nt: TGTGCCAGCAGCTTATCAGAGAAGGAAAAACTGTTTTTT; cdr3_aa: CASSLSEKEKLFF
clone_size: -; j_call: TRBJ2-1; cdr3_length: 16; d_call: -; v_call: TRBV7-3; cdr3_nt: TGTGCCAGCAGTCGACAGGGAGGACTAGCTTATAATGAGCAGTTCTTC; cdr3_aa: CASSRQGGLAYNEQFF
clone_size: -; j_call: TRBJ1-1; cdr3_length: 14; d_call: -; v_call: TRBV5-4; cdr3_nt: TGTGCCAGCAGCGGGCCACGGGAACACACTGAAGCTTTCTTT; cdr3_aa: CASSGPREHTEAFF
clone_size: -; j_call: TRBJ1-2; cdr3_length: 13; d_call: -; v_call: TRBV7-9; cdr3_nt: TGTGCCAGCAGCTCAATGCTCAGGGACGGCTACACCTTC; cdr3_aa: CASSSMLRDGYTF
clone_size: -; j_call: TRBJ2-1; cdr3_length: 15; d_call: -; v_call: TRBV5-1; cdr3_nt: TGCGCCAGCAGCTTGGAGGGGCTGGAGTACAATGAGCAGTTCTTC; cdr3_aa: CASSLEGLEYNEQFF
clone_size: few; j_call: TRBJ2-7; cdr3_length: 13; d_call: TRBD2; v_call: TRBV27; cdr3_nt: TGTGCCAGCCGATTTAGCGGGATGGGCGAGCAGTACTTC; cdr3_aa: CASRFSGMGEQYF
clone_size: -; j_call: TRBJ1-2; cdr3_length: 13; d_call: -; v_call: TRBV28; cdr3_nt: TGTGCCAGCAGTTTCGGCCAGGGCGTGGGCTACACCTTC; cdr3_aa: CASSFGQGVGYTF
clone_size: -; j_call: TRBJ2-5; cdr3_length: 14; d_call: -; v_call: TRBV5-1; cdr3_nt: TGCGCCAGCAGCCTCGAACCCCCCGTGGGGACCCAGTACTTC; cdr3_aa: CASSLEPPVGTQYF
clone_size: -; j_call: TRBJ2-5; cdr3_length: 13; d_call: -; v_call: TRBV6-5; cdr3_nt: TGTGCCAGCAGTCGGACAGTACAAGAGACCCAGTACTTC; cdr3_aa: CASSRTVQETQYF
clone_size: -; j_call: TRBJ2-1; cdr3_length: 15; d_call: TRBD1; v_call: TRBV15; cdr3_nt: TGTGCCACCAGCAGAGAGGGACAGGGATACAATGAGCAGTTCTTC; cdr3_aa: CATSREGQGYNEQFF
clone_size: -; j_call: TRBJ2-2; cdr3_length: 17; d_call: TRBD2; v_call: TRBV15; cdr3_nt: TGTGCCACCAGCAGACTAGCGGGAGCATTTTACCCCGGGGAGCTGTTTTTT; cdr3_aa: CATSRLAGAFYPGELFF